The following is a T cell receptor (beta chain) sequence with its context. The specificity of this receptor is unknown. Per-nucleotide qualities are absent, and no much larger clonotype sits a single base away. The FACS-sorted cells had their genomic DNA extracted, and the commercial immunoSEQ service was used to sequence the TCRbeta chains. The authors' analysis ran thus. ImmunoSEQ Analyzer software v3.0 and R v3.5.1 were used to analyze the repertoire data. Only productive rearrangements were analyzed, because sequences with stop codons or out-of-frame rearrangements were removed. Simpson diversity, Shannon entropy, CDR3 length and nucleotide addition metrics were obtained from the sequencing provider. Clonotypes were categorized by frequency as dominant, sub-dominant, low or lowest abundance, and clonotypes below 0.1% were excluded from most analyses. A CDR3 amino acid clonotype was designated public if detected in at least two subjects at a cumulative frequency of at least 0.5%. This is the immuneACCESS table as TCRdb keeps it, with only in-frame sequences that have V and J called. A part of the clones is gone; compared with another copy, unresolved V genes explain less than half, and the rest is unexplained. Clone size and the V and J calls come from that table; the DNA yielded D and trimming. Counted in this sample were tens of thousands of clones; roughly 89% of them appeared once. In total, the top ten clones hold 0.5% to 0.65% of the sample.

This specimen's time point label, per the study, means: naive CD8 control sorted from an acute-time-point sample. Enrolled in the Montreal Hepatitis C Cohort (HEPCO) in Canada, the donors were people who inject drugs, and these donors were followed every 3 months. Acute primary HCV infection was defined as a positive HCV RNA or antibody test that came after a negative test within the prior 24 weeks. Cells were surface stained with CD3, CD8 and CD45RO antibodies, and an aqua fixable dye was used to exclude dead cells. More than 5 subjects who developed chronic infection, defined as HCV RNA positivity at 24 weeks, were also included in the cohort. Frozen stocks of peripheral blood mononuclear cells were first thawed, after which negative isolation of CD8+ T cells was carried out using the MACS CD8+ T cell Isolation Kit. Sorting of the cells was done on a BD FACSAria II cell sorter. The data are from a study of CD8 T cells in acute hepatitis C reinfection (dated by TCRdb to 2020 to 2023). With regard to the full study: Both during acute infection and after viral clearance, the study profiled the TCRbeta repertoire of CD8+ T cells that were specific for the HCV NS3-1073 epitope. Paired acute and follow-up samples were contributed by four of the spontaneous resolvers. General findings and caveats noted by the study authors: All groups preferentially used the TRBV04 and TRBV06 gene families, and overrepresentation in the naive pool did not explain this preferential usage. CDR3 sequences shared with other epitopes were rare, and differing sequencing approaches may have limited exact matching. Because bulk sequencing was performed on the TCRbeta chain only, alphabeta pairing of public clonotypes could not be determined. High diversity was observed in NS3-1073 specific repertoires, and no significant differences in diversity were found between acute resolver, follow-up resolver and acute chronic samples. Regardless of outcome, over 10 public clonotypes were found, and one public clonotype used V04-02/J02-02. No follow-up repertoires were available for chronically infected subjects, since NS3-1073 specific cells were too rare to be sorted.

From the cysteine through the phenylalanine, the CDR3 covers 15 amino acids. Here the CDR3 DNA is all that survives: 45 bases in frame from base 1. Per the germline V gene, KGHSH is the CDR1 and LQKENI is the CDR2. The junction carries 13 bases between V and J, which are trimmed by 2 bases and 5 bases respectively. Sequences were obtained from naive CD8+ T cells from PBMCs. The sample's cell subset or site label, in plain terms: sorted total naive CD45RO-negative CD8+ T cells. The sequence is built from TRBV18 and TRBJ2-1, with the D gene call left open. The sequence came from a young man with chronic hepatitis C. The CDR3 amino acid sequence is: CASSPSDLLNNEQFF. The bases are TGTGCCAGCTCACCATCCGACCTGCTGAACAATGAGCAGTTCTTC.